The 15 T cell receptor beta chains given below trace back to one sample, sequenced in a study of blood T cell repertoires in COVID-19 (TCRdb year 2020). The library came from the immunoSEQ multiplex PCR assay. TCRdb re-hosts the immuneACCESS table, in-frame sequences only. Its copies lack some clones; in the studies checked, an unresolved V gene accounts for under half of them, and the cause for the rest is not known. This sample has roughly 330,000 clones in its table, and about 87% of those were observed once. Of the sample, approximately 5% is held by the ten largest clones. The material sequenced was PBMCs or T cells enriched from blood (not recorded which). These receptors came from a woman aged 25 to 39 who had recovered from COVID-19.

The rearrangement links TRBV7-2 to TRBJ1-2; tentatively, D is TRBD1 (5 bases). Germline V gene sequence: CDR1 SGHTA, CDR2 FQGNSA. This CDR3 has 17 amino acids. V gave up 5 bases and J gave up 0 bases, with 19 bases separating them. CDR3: CASSLVGRGIANYGYTF. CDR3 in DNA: TGTGCCAGCAGCCTAGTCGGAAGGGGAATCGCTAACTATGGCTACACCTTC.

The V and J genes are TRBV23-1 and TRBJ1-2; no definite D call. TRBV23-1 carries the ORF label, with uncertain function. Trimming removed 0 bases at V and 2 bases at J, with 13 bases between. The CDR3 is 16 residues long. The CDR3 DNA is TGCGCCAGCAGTCAATCGTCGTCGGGGTCAAACTATGGCTACACCTTC. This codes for CASSQSSSGSNYGYTF.

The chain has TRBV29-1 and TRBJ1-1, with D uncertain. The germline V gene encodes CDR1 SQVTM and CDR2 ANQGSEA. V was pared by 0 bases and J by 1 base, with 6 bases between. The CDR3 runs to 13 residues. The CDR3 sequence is CSVEDKQNTEAFF. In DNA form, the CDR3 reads TGCAGCGTTGAAGATAAACAGAACACTGAAGCTTTCTTT. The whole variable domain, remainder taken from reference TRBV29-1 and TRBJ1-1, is SAVISQKPSRDICQRGTSLTIQCQVDSQVTMMFWYRQQPGQSLTLIATANQGSEATYESGFVIDKFPISRPNLTFSTLTVSNMSPEDSSIYLCSVEDKQNTEAFFGQGTRLTVV.

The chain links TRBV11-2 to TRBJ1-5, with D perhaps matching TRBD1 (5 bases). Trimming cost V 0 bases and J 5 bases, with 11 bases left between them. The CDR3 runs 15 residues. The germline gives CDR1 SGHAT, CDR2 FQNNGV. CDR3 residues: CASSLEGRDDQPQHF. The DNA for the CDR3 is TGTGCCAGCAGCTTAGAGGGCAGGGATGATCAGCCCCAGCATTTT.

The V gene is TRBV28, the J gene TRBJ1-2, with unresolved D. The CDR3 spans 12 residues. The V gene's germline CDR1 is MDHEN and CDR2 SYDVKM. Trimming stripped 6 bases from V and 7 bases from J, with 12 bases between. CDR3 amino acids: CASRHKVAGYTF. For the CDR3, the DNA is TGTGCCAGCAGACACAAAGTAGCTGGCTACACCTTC.

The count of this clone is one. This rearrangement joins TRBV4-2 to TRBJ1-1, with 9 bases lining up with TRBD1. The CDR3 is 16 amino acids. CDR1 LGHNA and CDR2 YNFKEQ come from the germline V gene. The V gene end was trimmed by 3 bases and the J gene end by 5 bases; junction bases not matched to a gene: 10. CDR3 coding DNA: TGTGCCAGCAGCCAGCCCTGGACAGGGGATGAGACTGAAGCTTTCTTT. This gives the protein CASSQPWTGDETEAFF.

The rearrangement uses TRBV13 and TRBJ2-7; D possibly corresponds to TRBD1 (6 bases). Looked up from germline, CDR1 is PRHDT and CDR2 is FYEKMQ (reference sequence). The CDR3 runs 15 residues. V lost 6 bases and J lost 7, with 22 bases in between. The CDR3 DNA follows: TGTGCCAGCAGTCCCTCGGGCACAGGGTTAGGTGAGCAGTACTTC. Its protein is CASSPSGTGLGEQYF.

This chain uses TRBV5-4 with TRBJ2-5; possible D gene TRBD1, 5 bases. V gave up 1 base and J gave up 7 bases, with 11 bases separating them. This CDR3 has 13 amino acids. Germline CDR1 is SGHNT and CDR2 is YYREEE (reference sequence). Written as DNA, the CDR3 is TGTGCCAGCAGCTTGACAGGTGAAACGACCCAGTACTTC. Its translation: CASSLTGETTQYF.

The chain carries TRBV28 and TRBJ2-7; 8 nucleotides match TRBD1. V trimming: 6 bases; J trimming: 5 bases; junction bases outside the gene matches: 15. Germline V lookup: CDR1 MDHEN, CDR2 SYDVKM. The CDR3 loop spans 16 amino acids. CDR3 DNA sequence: TGTGCCAGCAGGGCCCCTTGGCAGGGGGCCGGGAACGAGCAGTACTTC. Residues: CASRAPWQGAGNEQYF.

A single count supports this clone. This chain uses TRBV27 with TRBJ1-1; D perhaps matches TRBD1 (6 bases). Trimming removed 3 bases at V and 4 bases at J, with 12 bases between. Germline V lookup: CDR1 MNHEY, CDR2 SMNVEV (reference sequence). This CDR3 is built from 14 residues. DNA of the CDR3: TGTGCCAGCAGTTTGGGGGGGCCGGGCACTGAAGCTTTCTTT. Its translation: CASSLGGPGTEAFF.

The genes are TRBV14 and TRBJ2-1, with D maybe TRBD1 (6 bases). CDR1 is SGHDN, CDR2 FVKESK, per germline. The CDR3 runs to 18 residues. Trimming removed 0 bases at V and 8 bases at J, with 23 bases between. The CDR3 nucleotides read TGTGCCAGCAGCCAAGAAGTAGCTTTCGGCAGGGGTGGGCATGAGCAGTTCTTC. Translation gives CASSQEVAFGRGGHEQFF.

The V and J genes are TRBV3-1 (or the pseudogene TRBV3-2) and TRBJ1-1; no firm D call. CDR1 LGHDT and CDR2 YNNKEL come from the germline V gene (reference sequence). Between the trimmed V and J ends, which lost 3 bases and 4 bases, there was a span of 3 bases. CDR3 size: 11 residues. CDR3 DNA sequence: TGTGCCAGCAGCCACAGCACTGAAGCTTTCTTT. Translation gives CASSHSTEAFF.

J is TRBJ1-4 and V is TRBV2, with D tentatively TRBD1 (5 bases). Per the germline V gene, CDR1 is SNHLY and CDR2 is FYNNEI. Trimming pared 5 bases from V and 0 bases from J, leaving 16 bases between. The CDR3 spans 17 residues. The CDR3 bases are TGTGCCAGCAGTTGGCAGGGAACAAGCGCAACTAATGAAAAACTGTTTTTT. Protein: CASSWQGTSATNEKLFF.

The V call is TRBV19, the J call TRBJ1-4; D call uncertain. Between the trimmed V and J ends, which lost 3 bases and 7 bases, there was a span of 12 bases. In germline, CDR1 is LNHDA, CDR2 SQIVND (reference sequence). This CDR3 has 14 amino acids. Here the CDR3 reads CASSITVSGEKLFF. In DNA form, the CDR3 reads TGTGCCAGTAGTATCACGGTTTCGGGTGAAAAACTGTTTTTT.

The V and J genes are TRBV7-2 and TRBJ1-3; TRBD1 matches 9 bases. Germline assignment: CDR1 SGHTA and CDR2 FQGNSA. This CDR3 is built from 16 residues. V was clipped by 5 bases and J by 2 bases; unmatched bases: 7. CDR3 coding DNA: TGTGCCAGCAGCAGAGACAGGGGGGGGACTGGAAACACCATATATTTT. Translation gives CASSRDRGGTGNTIYF.